These T cell receptor beta chains were read from a single sample in a study of response to subunit inactivated influenza vaccine. Using its own MiXCR run on the RT-PCR reads, TCRdb lists one record per CDR3 protein. The data show around 570,000 distinct CDR3 sequences, around 8% seen once. The sequencing here drew on PBMCs from blood, taken less than 30 months after vaccination. The receptors come from a man aged 50-75 years who received an inactivated influenza vaccine. The conserved cysteine and the conserved F or W are not part of the CDR3 here. The order of the fields is J gene, V gene, D gene, CDR3 protein. D genes are given only for firm matches.

>TRBJ2-1|TRBV28|TRBD2
ASSTPAGDLGNEQF
>TRBJ1-1|TRBV18|-
ASSTVGGHGNTEAF
>TRBJ1-6|TRBV11-2|-
ASSPGGGAFSPLH
>TRBJ2-6|TRBV5-1|-
ASRTKAERSVLT
>TRBJ1-1|TRBV3-1|-
ASSQAGGWTEAF
>TRBJ2-5|TRBV7-2|-
ASSFVKVETQY
>TRBJ2-7|TRBV5-5|-
ASSRPYSYEQY
>TRBJ1-1|TRBV5-1|-
ASSWIGAATEAF
>TRBJ1-2|TRBV5-1|-
ASSLAGGTHYGYT
>TRBJ2-3|TRBV20-1|-
SASQRMEVDTQY